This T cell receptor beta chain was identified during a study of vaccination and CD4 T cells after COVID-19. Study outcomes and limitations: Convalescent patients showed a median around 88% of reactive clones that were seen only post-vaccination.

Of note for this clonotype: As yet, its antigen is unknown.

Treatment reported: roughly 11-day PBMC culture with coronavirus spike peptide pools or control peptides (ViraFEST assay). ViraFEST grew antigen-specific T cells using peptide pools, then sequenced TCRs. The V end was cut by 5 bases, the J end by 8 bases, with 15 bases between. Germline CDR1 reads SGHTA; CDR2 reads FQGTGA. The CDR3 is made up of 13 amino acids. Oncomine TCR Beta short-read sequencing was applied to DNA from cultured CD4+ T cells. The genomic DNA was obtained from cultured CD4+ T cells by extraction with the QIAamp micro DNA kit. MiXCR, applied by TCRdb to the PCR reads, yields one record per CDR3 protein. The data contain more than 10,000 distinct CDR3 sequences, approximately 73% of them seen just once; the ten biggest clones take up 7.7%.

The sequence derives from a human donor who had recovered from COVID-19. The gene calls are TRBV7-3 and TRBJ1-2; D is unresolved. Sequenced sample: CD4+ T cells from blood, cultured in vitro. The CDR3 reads CASSPGGEGGYTF. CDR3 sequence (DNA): TGTGCCAGCAGCCCCGGCGGGGAAGGGGGCTACACCTTC.